The 12 T cell receptor beta chains listed next were all sequenced from one sample in a study of T cells in Graves' hyperthyroidism and ophthalmopathy. TCR beta CDR3 regions were amplified from RNA. TCR CDR3 underwent first-round RT-PCR with the HTBI primer set. One entry per CDR3 protein, called by TCRdb with MiXCR from the multiplex PCR reads. The sample holds more than 95,000 distinct CDR3 sequences; 47% are singletons and the top ten take approximately 25%. Sequenced: blood. Receptors were obtained from a man aged 40-55 years with Graves' hyperthyroidism.

Ten or more counts support this clonotype. This sequence joins TRBV20-1 and TRBJ2-3; 11 nucleotides match TRBD2. J gave up 0 bases and V 4 bases, and 18 bases lay outside the gene matches. CDR3 length equals 20 residues. Germline V gene data show CDR1 as DFQATT and CDR2 as SNEGSKA (reference sequence). The DNA of the CDR3 is TGCAGTGCTACCACCCTCCCAGGTGCTAGCGGGGGGACTAGCACAGATACGCAGTATTTT. This encodes CSATTLPGASGGTSTDTQYF.

This rearrangement joins TRBV2 to TRBJ2-7, with D maybe TRBD2 (7 bases). Trimming shortened V by 5 bases and J by 3 bases, and 11 bases separated the two germline ends. Looked up from germline, CDR1 is SNHLY and CDR2 is FYNNEI. This CDR3 spans 13 amino acids. CDR3 sequence reads: CASSRGAGYEQYF. DNA for the CDR3: TGTGCCAGCAGTCGGGGGGCAGGCTACGAGCAGTACTTC.

This clonotype was seen a handful of times. CDR3 DNA: TGCAGTGCTAGAGGGGGCCGGGGGTGGGGAAATACGCAGTATTTT. Translated, it gives CSARGGRGWGNTQYF. This sequence joins TRBV20-1 and TRBJ2-3, with D maybe TRBD2 (6 bases). CDR3 length: 15 residues. The germline gives CDR1 DFQATT, CDR2 SNEGSKA (reference sequence). V was shortened by 1 base and J by 7 bases, with 18 bases between the two germline ends.

V is TRBV7-9 and J is TRBJ2-5; D may be TRBD2 (5 bases). The CDR3 sequence is 12 residues long. Germline assignment: CDR1 SEHNR and CDR2 FQNEAQ (reference sequence). Trimming removed 6 bases from V and 5 bases from J, with 10 bases in between. The CDR3 DNA sequence: TGTGCCAGCAGTTTCGGGGTTGAGACCCAGTACTTC. Its translation: CASSFGVETQYF. Complete variable domain (other parts from reference TRBV7-9 and TRBJ2-5): DTGVSQNPRHKITKRGQNVTFRCDPISEHNRLYWYRQTLGQGPEFLTYFQNEAQLEKSRLLSDRFSAERPKGSFSTLEIQRTEQGDSAMYLCASSFGVETQYFGPGTRLLVL.

This chain uses TRBV6-4 with TRBJ1-5; possibly TRBD1 for D (5 bases). This CDR3 has 18 residues. V lost 7 bases and J lost 0, with 22 bases in between. Germline lookup yields CDR1 MRHNA and CDR2 SNTAGT. The DNA of the CDR3 is TGTGCCAGCAACGGGGGGGACCAGAAACATTATAGCAATCAGCCCCAGCATTTT. Translating it yields CASNGGDQKHYSNQPQHF.

This clonotype was seen repeatedly, ten times or more. This chain joins TRBV14 and TRBJ2-3, with a tentative D call TRBD1 (5 bases). V lost 2 bases to trimming and J lost 4 bases, with 13 bases between them. Germline V CDR1 and CDR2: SGHDN, FVKESK. This CDR3 has 15 residues. CDR3 DNA sequence: TGTGCCAGCAGCCAACAGGGTAGTCGAGCAGATACGCAGTATTTT. This gives the protein CASSQQGSRADTQYF.

A remark on this clonotype: The junction does not match germline at one end; this may be a read error. The chain uses TRBV11-2 and TRBJ2-2, with TRBD1 identical over 8 bases. This CDR3 comprises 18 residues. Per germline, CDR1 SGHAT and CDR2 FQNNGV. CDR3 amino acids: CASSLGYLTGANTGEPFF. In DNA form, the CDR3 reads TGTGCCAGCAGCTTAGGATATCTGACAGGGGCGAACACCGGGGAGCCGTTTTTT.

The chain couples TRBV25-1 to TRBJ2-7; D gene ambiguous. CDR3 length: 15 amino acids. CDR1 is MGHDK, CDR2 SYGVNS, per germline. Trimming removed 3 bases from V and 3 bases from J, with 15 bases in between. CDR3 in amino acids: CASSDRPVGNYEQYF. As DNA, the CDR3 is TGTGCCAGCAGTGACCGCCCCGTGGGGAACTACGAGCAGTACTTC.

V and J are TRBV12-3 or TRBV12-4 and TRBJ1-5; 8 bases are shared with TRBD1. Trimming at V came to 6 bases and at J to 0 bases, leaving 7 bases not matched to a gene. The CDR3 is made up of 16 amino acids. CDR3 loop: CASREAGGNSNQPQHF. In DNA form, the CDR3 reads TGTGCCAGCAGAGAAGCAGGGGGCAATAGCAATCAGCCCCAGCATTTT.

The chain joins TRBV2 to TRBJ2-7, with 8 bases identical to TRBD2. Germline V gives CDR1 SNHLY, CDR2 FYNNEI. CDR3 length: 15 amino acids. Trimming cost V 4 bases and J 0 bases; bases outside gene matches: 5. This CDR3 reads CASSASGWNSYEQYF. CDR3 bases: TGTGCCAGCAGTGCTAGCGGGTGGAACTCCTACGAGCAGTACTTC.

The chain combines TRBV20-1 with TRBJ2-2; D is undetermined. Between the trimmed V and J ends, which lost 5 bases and 0 bases, there was a span of 10 bases. The length of the CDR3 is 14 residues. Looked up from germline, CDR1 is DFQATT and CDR2 is SNEGSKA (reference sequence). The CDR3 spells CSAVGCANTGELFF. The CDR3 DNA is TGCAGTGCTGTGGGCTGTGCGAACACCGGGGAGCTGTTTTTT.

This clonotype has ten or more counts. The chain couples TRBV28 to TRBJ2-7; weak D call: TRBD2 (7 bases). This CDR3 comprises 14 residues. Looked up from germline, CDR1 is MDHEN and CDR2 is SYDVKM. V was trimmed by 7 bases and J by 5 bases, leaving 18 bases between them. This CDR3 reads CASTAGEGGDEQYF. The CDR3 DNA sequence: TGTGCCAGCACGGCGGGAGAGGGGGGGGACGAGCAGTACTTC. Using reference TRBV28 and TRBJ2-7 for the parts outside the CDR3, the full variable domain is DVKVTQSSRYLVKRTGEKVFLECVQDMDHENMFWYRQDPGLGLRLIYFSYDVKMKEKGDIPEGYSVSREKKERFSLILESASTNQTSMYLCASTAGEGGDEQYFGPGTRLTVT.